The clone carrying this TCR beta chain was found once. Seattle's cohort entered during active infection and was followed longitudinally. This entry is derived from a study of blood T cell repertoires in COVID-19. Study information: PBMCs, B-cell-depleted T cells, or T cells provided the cDNA or gDNA that made up the material.

The V gene's germline CDR1 is DFQATT and CDR2 SNEGSKA (reference sequence). V lost 5 bases to trimming and J lost 4 bases, with 9 bases between them. The CDR3 loop spans 11 amino acids. Measured with immunoSEQ multiplex PCR; TCRdb has only the in-frame clones, and not every one. The data hold some 200,000 clones, with over 80% observed a single time. The sequencing input was peripheral blood. The TCR originated in a woman aged 25 to 39 with COVID-19, enrolled during active disease. The chain carries TRBV20-1 and TRBJ2-7; D may be TRBD1 (5 bases). The CDR3 is CSADRLYEQYF. The CDR3 DNA reads TGCAGTGCTGACAGATTATACGAGCAGTACTTC.